One sample yielded the 16 T cell receptor beta chains listed below, sequenced in a study of cytomegalovirus exposure and HLA in healthy donors. A multiplex PCR was run with 60 Vbeta primers and 13 Jbeta primers. Profiling relied on immunoSEQ multiplex PCR, and the TCRdb table lists in-frame clones only, not all of them. The table has 150,000 to 160,000 clones, 65% to 90% seen once. The sequenced sample consisted of PBMCs. Receptor source: a woman aged 45-59 years in good health and CMV-seropositive.

The chain couples TRBV27 to TRBJ1-6; D may be TRBD1 (6 bases). CDR3 size: 14 residues. Germline CDR1 is MNHEY and CDR2 is SMNVEV (reference sequence). The V and J ends lost 3 bases and 7 bases respectively, with 10 bases between them. The CDR3 DNA sequence: TGTGCCAGCAGTTTCAGGGGCTTGAATTCACCCCTCCACTTT. Residues: CASSFRGLNSPLHF.

The CDR3 DNA is TGTGCCAGCAGACCCGGGACAGGGGCGGGAAACACCATATATTTT. Translation: CASRPGTGAGNTIYF. The V gene is TRBV7-6, the J gene TRBJ1-3; 10 nucleotides line up with TRBD1. Looked up from germline, CDR1 is SGHVS and CDR2 is FNYEAQ. The CDR3 extends over 15 amino acids. With 6 bases clipped from V and 4 bases from J, the junction kept 6 bases outside the gene matches.

A note on this clone: The junction does not match germline at one end; this may be a read error. The chain combines TRBV7-7 with TRBJ2-7; 8 bases align to TRBD1. The V gene's germline CDR1 is SSHAT and CDR2 FNYEAQ (reference sequence). The CDR3 runs 13 residues. The CDR3 coding sequence is TGTGCTAGCAGCTCCGGACAGGGCGAGGAGCAGTACTTC. It is translated as CASSSGQGEEQYF.

The chain carries TRBV27 and TRBJ1-1, with D uncertain. V was clipped by 4 bases and J by 6 bases, with 9 bases between them. From germline, CDR1 is MNHEY and CDR2 SMNVEV (reference sequence). This CDR3 comprises 12 residues. In DNA, the CDR3 is TGTGCCAGCAGTTCCAGGTTTTCTGAAGCTTTCTTT. Amino acids: CASSSRFSEAFF.

This chain links TRBV27 with TRBJ1-2; D ambiguous. Looked up from germline, CDR1 is MNHEY and CDR2 is SMNVEV (reference sequence). The CDR3 length is 14 residues. The ends were cut back, 1 base at V and 3 bases at J, with 9 bases in the middle. The CDR3 nucleotides are TGTGCCAGCAGTTTATATACGGGAGACTATGGCTACACCTTC. This codes for CASSLYTGDYGYTF.

The chain links TRBV5-1 to TRBJ2-2, with TRBD1 matching 7 bases. The length of the CDR3 is 14 residues. With V trimmed by 4 bases and J by 3 bases, 3 bases remained unmatched. Germline V gives CDR1 SGHRS, CDR2 YFSETQ. CDR3 sequence: CASSRGQDTGELFF. CDR3 nucleotides: TGCGCCAGCAGCCGCGGACAGGACACCGGGGAGCTGTTTTTT.

V is TRBV5-5 and J is TRBJ1-5; the match to TRBD1 covers 9 bases. J was trimmed by 5 bases and V by 0 bases; bases with no gene match: 3. Germline values: CDR1 SGHKS, CDR2 YYEKEE (reference sequence). The CDR3 has 15 amino acids. The CDR3 loop is CASSLEDRGYQPQHF. The CDR3 region has the DNA TGTGCCAGCAGCTTGGAGGACAGGGGATATCAGCCCCAGCATTTT.

The V and J genes are TRBV7-2 and TRBJ1-1; possible D gene TRBD1, 5 bases. Germline CDR1 SGHTA, CDR2 FQGNSA. CDR3 length: 13 amino acids. Trimming removed 3 bases at V and 3 bases at J, with 8 bases between. Here the CDR3 DNA reads TGTGCCAGCAGCTTCGCAGGGTACACTGAAGCTTTCTTT. Protein product: CASSFAGYTEAFF.

The V and J genes are TRBV5-3 and TRBJ1-1, with 8 nucleotides matching TRBD1. TRBV5-3 is an ORF; its function is uncertain. This CDR3 region has 14 residues. Trimming at V came to 4 bases and at J to 3 bases, leaving 5 bases not matched to a gene. CDR3 sequence reads: CARSLLRGHTEAFF. The CDR3 DNA follows: TGTGCCAGAAGCCTCCTCAGGGGGCACACTGAAGCTTTCTTT.

The chain recombines TRBV6-1 with TRBJ1-3, with D hard to call. V was trimmed by 0 bases and J by 1 base, leaving 13 bases between them. Germline-derived CDR1 and CDR2 are MNHNS and SASEGT. CDR3 length: 17 amino acids. CDR3 DNA sequence: TGTGCCAGCAGTGAAGCCCCACAGCTTAGGTCTGGAAACACCATATATTTT. Its translation is CASSEAPQLRSGNTIYF.

The chain joins TRBV10-1 to TRBJ2-3; D possibly corresponds to TRBD2 (5 bases). Germline V gene sequence: CDR1 WNHNN, CDR2 SYGVQD (reference sequence). CDR3 length: 15 amino acids. V was trimmed by 4 bases and J by 5 bases, leaving 16 bases between them. The CDR3 DNA sequence: TGCGCCAGCAGTGCGTCTAGCTTTTTCGGAGATACGCAGTATTTT. It yields the protein CASSASSFFGDTQYF.

The chain recombines TRBV4-1 with TRBJ1-1; 7 bases are shared with TRBD1. The CDR3 sequence is 15 residues long. Germline V lookup: CDR1 MGHRA, CDR2 YSYEKL. The V and J ends lost 4 bases and 4 bases, in that order; junction bases with no gene match: 9. The CDR3 nucleotides read TGCGCCAGCAGCCTCTACCAGGGGGGCGTCACTGAAGCTTTCTTT. It yields the protein CASSLYQGGVTEAFF.

This CDR3 reads CATRSSASTDTQYF. The CDR3 bases are TGTGCCACCCGATCTAGCGCCAGCACAGATACGCAGTATTTT. The chain uses TRBV15 and TRBJ2-3; weak D call: TRBD2 (6 bases). This CDR3 is built from 14 residues. Per germline, CDR1 LNHNV and CDR2 YYDKDF (reference sequence). V was shortened by 8 bases and J by 0 bases, with 12 bases between the two germline ends.

The rearrangement links TRBV5-6 to TRBJ2-1; no definite D call. The CDR3 is made up of 13 amino acids. Germline CDR1 reads SGHDT; CDR2 reads YYEEEE. Trimming pared 0 bases from V and 10 bases from J, leaving 11 bases between. CDR3 DNA: TGTGCCAGCAGCTTGGCCACCCCCCAGGAGCAGTTCTTC. Protein sequence: CASSLATPQEQFF.

The chain recombines TRBV5-1 with TRBJ2-7; 8 bases align to TRBD1. Trimming at V came to 4 bases and at J to 6 bases, leaving 12 bases not matched to a gene. The length of the CDR3 is 15 residues. Germline CDR1 is SGHRS and CDR2 is YFSETQ. The CDR3 here is CASSVTGTGISEQYF. The CDR3 DNA reads as TGCGCCAGCAGCGTGACCGGGACAGGAATTTCCGAGCAGTACTTC.

The V gene is TRBV29-1, the J gene TRBJ1-1, with 9 bases identical to TRBD1. The trim removed 7 bases at V and 6 bases at J, leaving 9 bases unmatched. Looked up from germline, CDR1 is SQVTM and CDR2 is ANQGSEA. CDR3 length equals 13 residues. The CDR3 protein is CSALGQGEAEAFF. DNA of the CDR3: TGCAGCGCCCTGGGACAGGGTGAGGCTGAAGCTTTCTTT.